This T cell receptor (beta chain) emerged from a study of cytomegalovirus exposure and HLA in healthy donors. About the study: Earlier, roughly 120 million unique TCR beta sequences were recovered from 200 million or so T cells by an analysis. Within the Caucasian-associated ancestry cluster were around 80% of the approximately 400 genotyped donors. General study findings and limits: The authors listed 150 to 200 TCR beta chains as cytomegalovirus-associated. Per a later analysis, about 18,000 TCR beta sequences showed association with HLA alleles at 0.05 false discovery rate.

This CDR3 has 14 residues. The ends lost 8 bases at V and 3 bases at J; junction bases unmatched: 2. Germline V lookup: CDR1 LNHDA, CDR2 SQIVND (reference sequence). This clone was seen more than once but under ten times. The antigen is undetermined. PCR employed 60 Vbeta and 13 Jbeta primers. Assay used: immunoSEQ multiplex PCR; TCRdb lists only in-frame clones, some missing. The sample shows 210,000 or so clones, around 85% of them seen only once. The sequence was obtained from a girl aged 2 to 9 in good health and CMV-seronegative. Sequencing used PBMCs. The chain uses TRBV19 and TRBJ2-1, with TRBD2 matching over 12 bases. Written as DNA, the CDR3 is TGTGCCAGTGAGACTAGCGGGGGCTACAATGAGCAGTTCTTC. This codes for CASETSGGYNEQFF. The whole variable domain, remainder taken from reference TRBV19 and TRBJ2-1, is DGGITQSPKYLFRKEGQNVTLSCEQNLNHDAMYWYRQDPGQGLRLIYYSQIVNDFQKGDIAEGYSVSREKKESFPLTVTSAQKNPTAFYLCASETSGGYNEQFFGPGTRLTVL.